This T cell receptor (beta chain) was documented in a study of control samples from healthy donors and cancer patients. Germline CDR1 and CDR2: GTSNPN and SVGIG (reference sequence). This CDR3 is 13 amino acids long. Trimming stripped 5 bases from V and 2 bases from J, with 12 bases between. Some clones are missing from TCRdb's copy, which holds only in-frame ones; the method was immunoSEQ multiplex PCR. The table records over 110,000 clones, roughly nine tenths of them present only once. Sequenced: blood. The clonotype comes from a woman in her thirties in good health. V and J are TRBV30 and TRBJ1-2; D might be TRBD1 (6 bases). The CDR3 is CAWYRDTNYGYTF. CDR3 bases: TGTGCCTGGTATCGGGACACCAACTATGGCTACACCTTC.